What follows is one T cell receptor (beta chain) and its context. Its antigen is not identified. These data come from a study of T cell responses to AZD1222 COVID-19 vaccine. Study results and caveats: Reports indicate that nearly half of spike-specific TCRs are directed at unmutated variant regions. Clonal diversity was possibly underestimated; the donors were predominantly white British and more often female.

Using immunoSEQ multiplex PCR, the repertoire was profiled, and TCRdb retains in-frame clones only, with some absent. The sample lists over 75,000 clones; more than 75% were seen once. The CDR3 covers 14 residues. Germline V lookup: CDR1 SGHRS, CDR2 YFSETQ. The ends were cut back, 4 bases at V and 0 bases at J, with 9 bases in the middle. This chain links TRBV5-1 with TRBJ2-3, with a possible D match to TRBD1 (5 bases). The specimen was peripheral blood, collected on day 0 of AZD1222 vaccination. This clonotype originated in an adult in good health. This CDR3 reads CASSLDRSTDTQYF. Written as DNA, the CDR3 is TGCGCCAGCAGCCTCGACAGAAGCACAGATACGCAGTATTTT.